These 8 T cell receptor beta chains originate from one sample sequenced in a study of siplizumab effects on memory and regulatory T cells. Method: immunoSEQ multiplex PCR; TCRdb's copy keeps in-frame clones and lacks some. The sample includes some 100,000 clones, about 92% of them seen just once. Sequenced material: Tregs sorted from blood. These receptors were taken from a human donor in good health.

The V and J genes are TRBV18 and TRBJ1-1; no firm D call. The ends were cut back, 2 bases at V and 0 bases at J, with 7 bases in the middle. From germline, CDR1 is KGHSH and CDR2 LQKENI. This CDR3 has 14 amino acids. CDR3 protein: CASSPNTMNTEAFF. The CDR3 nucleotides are TGTGCCAGCTCACCAAACACGATGAACACTGAAGCTTTCTTT. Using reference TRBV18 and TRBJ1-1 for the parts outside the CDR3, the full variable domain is NAGVMQNPRHLVRRRGQEARLRCSPMKGHSHVYWYRQLPEEGLKFMVYLQKENIIDESGMPKERFSAEFPKEGPSILRIQQVVRGDSAAYFCASSPNTMNTEAFFGQGTRLTVV.

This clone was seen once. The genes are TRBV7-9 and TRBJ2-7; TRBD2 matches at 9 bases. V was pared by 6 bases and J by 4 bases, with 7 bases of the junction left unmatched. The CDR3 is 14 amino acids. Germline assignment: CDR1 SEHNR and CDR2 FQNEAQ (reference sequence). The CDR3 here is CASSGTSIGYEQYF. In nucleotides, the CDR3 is TGTGCCAGCAGTGGGACTAGCATCGGGTACGAGCAGTACTTC.

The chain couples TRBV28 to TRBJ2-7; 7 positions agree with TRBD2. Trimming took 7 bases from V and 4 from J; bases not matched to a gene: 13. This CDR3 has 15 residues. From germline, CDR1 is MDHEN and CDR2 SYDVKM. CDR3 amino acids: CASTPGGGNDYEQYF. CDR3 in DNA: TGTGCCAGCACCCCCGGGGGAGGGAATGATTACGAGCAGTACTTC.

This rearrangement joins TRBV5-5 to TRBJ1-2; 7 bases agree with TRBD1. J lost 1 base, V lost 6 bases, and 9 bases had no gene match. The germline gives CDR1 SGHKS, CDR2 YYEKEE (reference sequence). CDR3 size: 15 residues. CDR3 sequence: CASTNWGQNNYGYTF. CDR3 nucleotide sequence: TGTGCCAGCACCAACTGGGGACAGAATAACTATGGCTACACCTTC. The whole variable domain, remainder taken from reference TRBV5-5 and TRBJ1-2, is DAGVTQSPTHLIKTRGQQVTLRCSPISGHKSVSWYQQVLGQGPQFIFQYYEKEERGRGNFPDRFSARQFPNYSSELNVNALLLGDSALYLCASTNWGQNNYGYTFGSGTRLTVV.

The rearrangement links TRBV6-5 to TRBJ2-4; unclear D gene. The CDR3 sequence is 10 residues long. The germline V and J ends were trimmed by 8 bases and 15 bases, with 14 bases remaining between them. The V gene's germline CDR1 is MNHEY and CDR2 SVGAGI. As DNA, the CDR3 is TGTGCCAGCGGGGATGTTATTAGGTACTTC. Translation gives CASGDVIRYF.

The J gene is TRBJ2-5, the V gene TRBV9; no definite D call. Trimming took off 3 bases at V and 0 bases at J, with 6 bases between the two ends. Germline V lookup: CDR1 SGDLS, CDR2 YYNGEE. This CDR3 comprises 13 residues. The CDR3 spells CASSGDNQETQYF. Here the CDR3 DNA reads TGTGCCAGCAGCGGAGACAACCAAGAGACCCAGTACTTC.

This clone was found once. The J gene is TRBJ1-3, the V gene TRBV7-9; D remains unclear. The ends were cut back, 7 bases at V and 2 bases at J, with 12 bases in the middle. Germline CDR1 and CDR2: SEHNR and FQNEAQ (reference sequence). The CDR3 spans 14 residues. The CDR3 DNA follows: TGTGCCAGCACCTTTGACATGGCTGGAAACACCATATATTTT. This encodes CASTFDMAGNTIYF.

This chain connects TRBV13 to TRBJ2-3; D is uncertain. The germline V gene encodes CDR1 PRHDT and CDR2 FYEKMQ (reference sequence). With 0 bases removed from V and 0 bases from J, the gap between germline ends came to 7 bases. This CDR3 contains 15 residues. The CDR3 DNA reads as TGTGCCAGCAGCTTAGGGACTGGAAGCACAGATACGCAGTATTTT. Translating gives CASSLGTGSTDTQYF.